The present entry profiles one T cell receptor (beta chain) with its context. The record originates from a study of blood T cell repertoires in COVID-19. Looking at the study overall: PBMCs, B-cell-depleted T cells, or T cells were the source of the cDNA or gDNA that made up the material.

Some clones are missing from TCRdb's copy, which holds only in-frame ones; the method was immunoSEQ multiplex PCR. The data contain about 180,000 clones, roughly 82% of them singletons. The sequence was obtained from a woman between 70 and 85 years old with acute or convalescent COVID-19. Sequencing was carried out using peripheral blood.

As DNA, the CDR3 is TGTGCCAGAATTAAATATAGCGGGAGTTGGGAAACCGGGGAGCTGTTTTTT. The encoded protein is CARIKYSGSWETGELFF. The chain recombines TRBV21-1 with TRBJ2-2; whether TRBD2, the table's D call, matches the DNA was not checked. TRBV21-1 counts as a pseudogene. The CDR3 is made up of 17 amino acids.